Ten or more counts support the clone carrying this TCR beta chain. Its antigen is not known. These data belong to a study of T cells in Graves' hyperthyroidism and ophthalmopathy. Study observations and caveats: Model-based prediction identified ophthalmopathy a median approximately 6.2 months prior to its onset. Stable hyperthyroidism and ophthalmopathy were separated using 13 V-J signatures. Peripheral blood also featured most of the thyroid clonotypes expanded above 0.001.

From germline, CDR1 is DFQATT and CDR2 SNEGSKA (reference sequence). The CDR3 runs to 12 residues. Trimming shortened V by 6 bases and J by 2 bases, and 8 bases separated the two germline ends. Amplification yielded TCR beta CDR3 regions, with RNA transcripts as the source. Carried out on the TCR CDR3, a first-round RT-PCR used the HTBI primer set. From the multiplex PCR reads, TCRdb called clonotypes with MiXCR, one entry per CDR3 protein. The sample shows more than 500,000 distinct CDR3 sequences, about 16% of them seen only once. Based on clinical symptoms, serum thyroxine and TRAb, thyroid ultrasound and orbital computed tomography, diagnoses were reached.

The chain carries TRBV20-1 and TRBJ2-1; D is ambiguous. This clonotype was sampled from a woman aged 25 to 39 with Graves' ophthalmopathy. Material: blood. In nucleotides, the CDR3 is TGCAGTGCGCCTCCCGCCTACAATGAGCAGTTCTTC. Amino acid sequence: CSAPPAYNEQFF.